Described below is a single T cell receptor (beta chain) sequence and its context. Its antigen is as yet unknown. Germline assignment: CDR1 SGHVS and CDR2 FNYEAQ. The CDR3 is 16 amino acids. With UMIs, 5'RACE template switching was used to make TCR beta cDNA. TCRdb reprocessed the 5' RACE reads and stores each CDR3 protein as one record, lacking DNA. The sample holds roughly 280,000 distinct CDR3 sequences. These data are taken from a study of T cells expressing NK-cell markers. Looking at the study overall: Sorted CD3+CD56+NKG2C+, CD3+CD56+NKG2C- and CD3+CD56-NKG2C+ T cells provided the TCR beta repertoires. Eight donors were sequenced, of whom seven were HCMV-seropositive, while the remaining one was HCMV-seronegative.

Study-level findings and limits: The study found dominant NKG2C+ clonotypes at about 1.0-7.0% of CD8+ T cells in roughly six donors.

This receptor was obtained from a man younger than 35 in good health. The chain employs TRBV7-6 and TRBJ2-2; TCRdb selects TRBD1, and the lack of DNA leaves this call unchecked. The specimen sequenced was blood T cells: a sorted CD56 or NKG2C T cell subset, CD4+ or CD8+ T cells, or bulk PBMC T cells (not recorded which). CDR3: CASSATGQGNTGELFF.